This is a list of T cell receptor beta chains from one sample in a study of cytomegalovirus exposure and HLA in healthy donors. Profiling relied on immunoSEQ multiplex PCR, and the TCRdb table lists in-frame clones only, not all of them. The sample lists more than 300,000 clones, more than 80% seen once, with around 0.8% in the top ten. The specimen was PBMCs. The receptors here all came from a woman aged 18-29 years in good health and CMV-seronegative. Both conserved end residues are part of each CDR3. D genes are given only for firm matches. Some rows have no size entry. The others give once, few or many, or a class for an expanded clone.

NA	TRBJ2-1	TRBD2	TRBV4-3	TGCGCCAGCAGCCAAGTAAAGGTTAGCGGGAGTGAGCAGTTCTTC	CASSQVKVSGSEQFF
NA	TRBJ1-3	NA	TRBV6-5	TGTGCCAGCAGAGAGACACAGGGTGTACACACCATATATTTT	CASRETQGVHTIYF
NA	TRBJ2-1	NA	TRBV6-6	TGTGCCAGCAGCGTACTCGGGTGGTCCTACAATGAGCAGTTCTTC	CASSVLGWSYNEQFF
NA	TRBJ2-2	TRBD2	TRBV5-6	TGTGCCAGCAGCTTAGGCGGGAGGCTGACCGGGGAGCTGTTTTTT	CASSLGGRLTGELFF
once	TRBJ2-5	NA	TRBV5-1	TGCGCCAGCAGCTTGGTGACTACTACGGAGGAGACCCAGTACTTC	CASSLVTTTEETQYF
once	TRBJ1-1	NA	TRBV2	TGTGCCAGCAGACATCCCGTAAACACTGAAGCTTTCTTT	CASRHPVNTEAFF
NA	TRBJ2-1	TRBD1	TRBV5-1	TGCGCCAGCAGCAACCGGGACAGGGGGCTCAATGAGCAGTTCTTC	CASSNRDRGLNEQFF
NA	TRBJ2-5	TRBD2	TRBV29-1	TGCAGCGCCAAGACTAGCGGGATGGCGGAGACCCAGTACTTC	CSAKTSGMAETQYF
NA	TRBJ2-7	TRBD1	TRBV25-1	TGTGCCAGCAGCAAAGGACAGGGGCCCTCCTTGCAGTACTTC	CASSKGQGPSLQYF
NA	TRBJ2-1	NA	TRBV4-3	TGCGCCAGCAGCCAGGGGGGGCTAGCGAGTGGGAGCTCCTACAATGAGCAGTTCTTC	CASSQGGLASGSSYNEQFF
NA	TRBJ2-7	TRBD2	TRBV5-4	TGTGCCAGCAGCTTGGGAGGACTAGCGGGACAGTCCCTCACCTACGAGCAGTACTTC	CASSLGGLAGQSLTYEQYF
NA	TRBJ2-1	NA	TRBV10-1	TGCGCCAGCAGTGAACGGGTCGCAAGCTCCTACAATGAGCAGTTCTTC	CASSERVASSYNEQFF
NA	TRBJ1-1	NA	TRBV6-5	TGTGCCAGCAGAGAATCCGGGTCCCTGAACACTGAAGCTTTCTTT	CASRESGSLNTEAFF
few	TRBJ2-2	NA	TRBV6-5	TGTGCCAGCGGCAGCGGGAACACCGGGGAGCTGTTTTTT	CASGSGNTGELFF
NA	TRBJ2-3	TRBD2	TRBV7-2	TGTGCCAGCAGCTCCAGACTAGCGGGAGTCAGCTCAGATACGCAGTATTTT	CASSSRLAGVSSDTQYF
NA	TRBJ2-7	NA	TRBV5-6	TGTGCCAGCAGCTTGGTTAGGGGAACCTACGAGCAGTACTTC	CASSLVRGTYEQYF
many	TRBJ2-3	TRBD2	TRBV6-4	TGTGCCAGCAGTCAGACTAGCGGAGGCACAGATACGCAGTATTTT	CASSQTSGGTDTQYF
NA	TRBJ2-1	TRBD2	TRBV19	TGTGCCAGTAGTAATCAGGGGACTAGCGGGAGGAGGAATGAGCAGTTCTTC	CASSNQGTSGRRNEQFF
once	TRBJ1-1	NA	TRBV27	TGTGCCAGGGGGGCGGCTGAAGTCACTGAAGCTTTCTTT	CARGAAEVTEAFF
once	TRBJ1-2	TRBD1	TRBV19	TGTGCCAGTAGTAAGACAGGGGGATTCTATGGCTACACCTTC	CASSKTGGFYGYTF
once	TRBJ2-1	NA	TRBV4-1	TGCGCCAGCAGCCCCCACCAAGCGGGCGCACCGAACAATGAGCAGTTCTTC	CASSPHQAGAPNNEQFF
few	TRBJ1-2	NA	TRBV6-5	TGTGCCACCCTAGACCCCAATGGCTACACCTTC	CATLDPNGYTF
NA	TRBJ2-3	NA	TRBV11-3	TGTGCCAGCAGCTTGGGGGGAGATGGCACAGATACGCAGTATTTT	CASSLGGDGTDTQYF
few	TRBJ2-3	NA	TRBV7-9	TGTGCCAGCAGCTCAACTTCAGGGGCTTTGGATACGCAGTATTTT	CASSSTSGALDTQYF
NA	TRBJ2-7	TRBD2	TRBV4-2	TGTGCCAGCAGCCAAGATGGGAGCGGGAGTATCTACGAGCAGTACTTC	CASSQDGSGSIYEQYF
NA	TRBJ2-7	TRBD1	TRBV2	TGTGCCAGCGACGGGGTGGGACAGGGGGCCTGGGAGCAGTACTTC	CASDGVGQGAWEQYF
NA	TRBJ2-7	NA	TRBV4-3	TGCGCCAGCAGCCAAGAGGGAGGATCCCTCTACGAGCAGTACTTC	CASSQEGGSLYEQYF
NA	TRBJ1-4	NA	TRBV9	TGTGCCAGCAGCGGCCCGGGTCCCGGCGGAGAGGGAAAACTGTTTTTT	CASSGPGPGGEGKLFF
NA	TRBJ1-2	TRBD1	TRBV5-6	TGTGCCAGCAGCCGACAGGGGGCGTACTATGGCTACACCTTC	CASSRQGAYYGYTF
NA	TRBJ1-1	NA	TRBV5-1	TGCGCCACCTCCTTGGGGGGTGGCGGCACTGAAGCTTTCTTT	CATSLGGGGTEAFF
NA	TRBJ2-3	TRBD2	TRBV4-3	TGCGCCAGCAGCCAATCTCTCGGGAGGAGCACAGATACGCAGTATTTT	CASSQSLGRSTDTQYF
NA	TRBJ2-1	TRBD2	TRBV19	TGTGCCAGTAGTACCCGACTAGCGGGAGGGTACAATGAGCAGTTCTTC	CASSTRLAGGYNEQFF
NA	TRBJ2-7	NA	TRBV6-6	TGTGCCAGCAGTTACTTCGAGTCCTACGAGCAGTACTTC	CASSYFESYEQYF
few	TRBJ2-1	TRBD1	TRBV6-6	TGTGCCAGCAGCCCCTCCGAACAGGGGTATGAGCAGTTCTTC	CASSPSEQGYEQFF
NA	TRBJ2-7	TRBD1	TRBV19	TGTGCCAGTAGTATAGGGACAGGGCCCTACGAGCAGTACTTC	CASSIGTGPYEQYF
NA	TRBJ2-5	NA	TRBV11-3	TGTGCCAGCAGCTCTGGGGGCGCCCAAGAGACCCAGTACTTC	CASSSGGAQETQYF
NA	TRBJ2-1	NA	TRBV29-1	TGCAGCGTTGAAGAAGAGACTAGGAAGCGGTTCTTC	CSVEEETRKRFF
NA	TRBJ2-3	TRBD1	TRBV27	TGTGCCAGCAGTTTGGTGGGACAGAGCACAGATACGCAGTATTTT	CASSLVGQSTDTQYF
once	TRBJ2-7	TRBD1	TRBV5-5	TGTGCCAGCAGCCTTGGACAGGTAGTCGCGTCCTACGAGCAGTACTTC	CASSLGQVVASYEQYF
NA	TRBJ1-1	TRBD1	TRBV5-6	TGTGCCAGCAGCCCCCTGGGAGGGGACAGGGTCTCTGAAGCTTTCTTT	CASSPLGGDRVSEAFF
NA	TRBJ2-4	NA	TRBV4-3	TGCGCCAGCAGCCAAGAGAACAGGTTCCCAAACATTCAGTACTTC	CASSQENRFPNIQYF
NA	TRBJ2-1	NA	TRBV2	TGTGCCAGCAGTGCCTTTGCGGCCAACTCCTACAATGAGCAGTTCTTC	CASSAFAANSYNEQFF
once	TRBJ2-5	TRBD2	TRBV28	TGTGCCAGCACCCAAAGCGGGATTGAAGAGACCCAGTACTTC	CASTQSGIEETQYF
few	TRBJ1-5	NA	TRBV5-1	TGCGCCAGCAGTTCGGGGGGCAGCAATCAGCCCCAGCATTTT	CASSSGGSNQPQHF
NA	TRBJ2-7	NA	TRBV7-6	TGTGCCAGCAGCTTTGGGGCGGGGATAGCCTACGAGCAGTACTTC	CASSFGAGIAYEQYF
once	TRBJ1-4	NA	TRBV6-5	TGTGCCAGCAGTTACGGATTAGGCCAGGCTAATGAAAAACTGTTTTTT	CASSYGLGQANEKLFF
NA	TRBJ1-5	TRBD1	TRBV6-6	TGTGCCAGCAGTCCCCGGGACAGCGATAGCAATCAGCCCCAGCATTTT	CASSPRDSDSNQPQHF
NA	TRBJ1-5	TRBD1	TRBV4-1	TGCGCCAGCAGCCAGACCCCACAGGGGTATAGCAATCAGCCCCAGCATTTT	CASSQTPQGYSNQPQHF
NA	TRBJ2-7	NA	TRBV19	TGTGCCAGTAGTGGGGAGAGAGGGATATACGAGCAGTACTTC	CASSGERGIYEQYF
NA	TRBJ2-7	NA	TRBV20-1	TGCAGTGCTAGACCCCCGCGCGAGCAGTACTTC	CSARPPREQYF
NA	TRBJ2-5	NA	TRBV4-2	TGTGCCAGCAGCCTACAGGAGGGGGGGGGAGAGACCCAGTACTTC	CASSLQEGGGETQYF